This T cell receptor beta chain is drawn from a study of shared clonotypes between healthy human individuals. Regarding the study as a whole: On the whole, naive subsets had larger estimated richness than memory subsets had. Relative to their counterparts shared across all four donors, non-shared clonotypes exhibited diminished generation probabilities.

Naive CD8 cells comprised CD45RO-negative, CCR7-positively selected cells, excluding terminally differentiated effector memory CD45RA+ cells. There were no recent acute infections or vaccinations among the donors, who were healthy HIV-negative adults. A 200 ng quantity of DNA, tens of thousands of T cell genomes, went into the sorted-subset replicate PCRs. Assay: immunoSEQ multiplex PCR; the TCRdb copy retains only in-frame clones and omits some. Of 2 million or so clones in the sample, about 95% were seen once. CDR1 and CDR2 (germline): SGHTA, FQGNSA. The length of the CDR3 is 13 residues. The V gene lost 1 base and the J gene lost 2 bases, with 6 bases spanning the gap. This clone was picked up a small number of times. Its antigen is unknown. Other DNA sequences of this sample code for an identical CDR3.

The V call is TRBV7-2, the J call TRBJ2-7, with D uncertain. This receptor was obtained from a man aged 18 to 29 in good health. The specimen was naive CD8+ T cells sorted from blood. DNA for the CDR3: TGTGCCAGCAGCTTAGGAACAACCTACGAGCAGTACTTC. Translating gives CASSLGTTYEQYF.